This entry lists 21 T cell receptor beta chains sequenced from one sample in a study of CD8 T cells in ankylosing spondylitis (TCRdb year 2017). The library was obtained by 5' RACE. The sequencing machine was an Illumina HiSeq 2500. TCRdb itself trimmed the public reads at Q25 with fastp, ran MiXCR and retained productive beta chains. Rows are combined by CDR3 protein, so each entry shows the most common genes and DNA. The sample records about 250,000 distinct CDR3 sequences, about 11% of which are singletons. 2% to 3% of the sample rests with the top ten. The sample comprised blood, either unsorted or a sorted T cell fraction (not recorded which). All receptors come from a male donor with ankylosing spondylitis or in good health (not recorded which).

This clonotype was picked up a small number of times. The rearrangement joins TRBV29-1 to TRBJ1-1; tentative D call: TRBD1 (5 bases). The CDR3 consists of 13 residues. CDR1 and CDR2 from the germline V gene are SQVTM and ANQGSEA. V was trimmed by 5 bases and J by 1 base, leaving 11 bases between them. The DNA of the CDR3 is TGCAGCGTTCGGGGACCGCCGAACACTGAAGCTTTCTTT. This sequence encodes CSVRGPPNTEAFF.

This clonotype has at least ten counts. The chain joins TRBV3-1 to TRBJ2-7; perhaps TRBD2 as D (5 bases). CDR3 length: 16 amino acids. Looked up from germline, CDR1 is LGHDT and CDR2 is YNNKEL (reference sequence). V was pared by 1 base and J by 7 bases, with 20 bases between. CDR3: CASSQVSPGGLWEQYF. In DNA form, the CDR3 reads TGTGCCAGCAGCCAAGTAAGTCCCGGTGGACTTTGGGAGCAGTACTTC.

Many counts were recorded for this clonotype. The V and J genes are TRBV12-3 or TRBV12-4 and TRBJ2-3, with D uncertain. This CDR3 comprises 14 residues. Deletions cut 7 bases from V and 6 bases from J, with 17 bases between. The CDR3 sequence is CASTPIRAGDTQYF. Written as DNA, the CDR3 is TGTGCCAGCACCCCCATACGGGCTGGGGATACGCAGTATTTT.

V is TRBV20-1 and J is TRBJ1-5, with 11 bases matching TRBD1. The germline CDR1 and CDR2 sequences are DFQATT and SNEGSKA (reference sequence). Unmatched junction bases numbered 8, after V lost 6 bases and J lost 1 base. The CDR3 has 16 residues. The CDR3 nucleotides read TGCAGTGCCCTTCGGGACAGGGGGGTGAGCAATCAGCCCCAGCATTTT. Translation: CSALRDRGVSNQPQHF.

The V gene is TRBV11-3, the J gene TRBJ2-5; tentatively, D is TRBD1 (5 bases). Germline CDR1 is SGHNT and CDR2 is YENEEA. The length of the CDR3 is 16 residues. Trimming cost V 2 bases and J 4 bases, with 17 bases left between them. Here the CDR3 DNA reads TGTGCCAGCAGCTTAAGGTCTGGGGCAGAAAGAGAGACCCAGTACTTC. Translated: CASSLRSGAERETQYF.

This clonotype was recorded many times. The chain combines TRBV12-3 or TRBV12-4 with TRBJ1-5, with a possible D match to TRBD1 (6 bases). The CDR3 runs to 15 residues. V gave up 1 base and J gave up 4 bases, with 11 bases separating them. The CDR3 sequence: CASSLVLQGNQPQHF. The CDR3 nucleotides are TGTGCCAGCAGTTTAGTTCTTCAGGGGAATCAGCCCCAGCATTTT.

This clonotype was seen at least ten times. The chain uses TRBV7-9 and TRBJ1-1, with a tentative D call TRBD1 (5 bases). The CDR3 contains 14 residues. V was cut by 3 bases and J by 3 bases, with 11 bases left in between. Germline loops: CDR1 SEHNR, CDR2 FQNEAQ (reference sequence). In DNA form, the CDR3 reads TGTGCCAGCAGCTTGGATCAGGGCCACACTGAAGCTTTCTTT. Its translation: CASSLDQGHTEAFF.

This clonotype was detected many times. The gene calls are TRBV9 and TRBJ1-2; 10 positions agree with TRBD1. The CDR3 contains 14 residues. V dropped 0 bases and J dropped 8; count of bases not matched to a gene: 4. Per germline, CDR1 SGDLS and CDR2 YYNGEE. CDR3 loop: CASSVAGTGEGYTF. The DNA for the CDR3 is TGTGCCAGCAGCGTAGCCGGGACAGGGGAGGGCTACACCTTC.

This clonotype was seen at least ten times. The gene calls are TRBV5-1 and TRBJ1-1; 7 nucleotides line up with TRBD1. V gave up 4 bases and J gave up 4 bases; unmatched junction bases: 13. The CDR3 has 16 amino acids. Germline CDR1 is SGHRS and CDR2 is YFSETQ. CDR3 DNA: TGCGCCAGCAGCCCTCTCCAGGGGGTCGGGGGCACTGAAGCTTTCTTT. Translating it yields CASSPLQGVGGTEAFF.

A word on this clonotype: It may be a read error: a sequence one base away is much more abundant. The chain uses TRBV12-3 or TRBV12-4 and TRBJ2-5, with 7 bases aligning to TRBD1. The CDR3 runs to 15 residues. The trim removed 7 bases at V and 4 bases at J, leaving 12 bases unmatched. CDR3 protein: CASNPPQGDLETQYF. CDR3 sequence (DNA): TGTGCCAGCAATCCCCCCCAGGGGGATTTAGAGACCCAGTACTTC.

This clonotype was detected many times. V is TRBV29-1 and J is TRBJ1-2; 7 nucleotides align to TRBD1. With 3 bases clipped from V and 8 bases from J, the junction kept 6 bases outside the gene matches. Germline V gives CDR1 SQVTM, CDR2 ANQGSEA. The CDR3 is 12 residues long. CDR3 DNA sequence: TGCAGCGTTGACCTACAGGGGAACGGCTACACCTTC. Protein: CSVDLQGNGYTF.

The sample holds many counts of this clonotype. DNA of the CDR3: TGTGCCAGCAGCCCGGGGTTCTACGAGCAGTACTTC. This translates into CASSPGFYEQYF. The V gene is TRBV3-1, the J gene TRBJ2-7; D possibly corresponds to TRBD2 (5 bases). The length of the CDR3 is 12 residues. V lost 4 bases and J lost 3, with 7 bases in between. Germline assignment: CDR1 LGHDT and CDR2 YNNKEL (reference sequence).

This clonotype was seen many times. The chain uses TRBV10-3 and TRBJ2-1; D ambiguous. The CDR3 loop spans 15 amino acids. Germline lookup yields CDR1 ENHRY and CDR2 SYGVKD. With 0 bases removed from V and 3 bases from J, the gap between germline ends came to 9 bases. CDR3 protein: CAISESTGLYNEQFF. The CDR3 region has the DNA TGTGCCATCAGTGAGTCGACGGGCCTCTACAATGAGCAGTTCTTC.

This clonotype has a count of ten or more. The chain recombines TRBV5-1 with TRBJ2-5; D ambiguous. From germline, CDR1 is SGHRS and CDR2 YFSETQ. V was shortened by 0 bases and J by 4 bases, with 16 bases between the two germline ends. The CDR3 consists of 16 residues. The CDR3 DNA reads TGCGCCAGCAGCTTGGAGTTTATGGGGTCGGGAGAGACCCAGTACTTC. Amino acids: CASSLEFMGSGETQYF.

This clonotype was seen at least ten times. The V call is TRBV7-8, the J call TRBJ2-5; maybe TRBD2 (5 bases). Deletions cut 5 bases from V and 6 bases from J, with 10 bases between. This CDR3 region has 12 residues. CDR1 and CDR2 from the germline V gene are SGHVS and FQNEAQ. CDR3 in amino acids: CASSHSVQTQYF. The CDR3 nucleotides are TGTGCCAGCAGCCATAGCGTCCAGACCCAGTACTTC.

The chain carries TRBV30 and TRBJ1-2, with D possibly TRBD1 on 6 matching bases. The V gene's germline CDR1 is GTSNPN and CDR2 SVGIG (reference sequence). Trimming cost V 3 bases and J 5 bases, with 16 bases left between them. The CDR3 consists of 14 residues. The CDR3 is CAWSQSRGVYGYTF. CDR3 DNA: TGTGCCTGGAGCCAATCGAGGGGGGTTTATGGCTACACCTTC.

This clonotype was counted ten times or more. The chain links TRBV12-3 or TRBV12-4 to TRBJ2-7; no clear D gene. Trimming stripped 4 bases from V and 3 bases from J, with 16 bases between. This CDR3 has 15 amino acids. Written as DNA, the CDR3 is TGTGCCAGCAGTTCAACGGGCCCGACTTTCTACGAGCAGTACTTC. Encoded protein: CASSSTGPTFYEQYF.

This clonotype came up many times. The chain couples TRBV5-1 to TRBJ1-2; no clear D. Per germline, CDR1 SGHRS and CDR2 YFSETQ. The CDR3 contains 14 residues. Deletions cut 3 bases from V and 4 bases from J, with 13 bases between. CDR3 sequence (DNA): TGCGCCAGCAGCTGGGAGGAGCCCCTCTATGGCTACACCTTC. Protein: CASSWEEPLYGYTF.

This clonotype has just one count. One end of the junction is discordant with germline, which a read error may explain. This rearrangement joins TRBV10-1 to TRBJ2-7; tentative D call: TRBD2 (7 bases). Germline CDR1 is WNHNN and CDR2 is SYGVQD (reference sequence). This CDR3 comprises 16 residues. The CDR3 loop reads CTSREGGGPSSYEQYF. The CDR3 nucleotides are TGCACCAGCAGGGAGGGCGGGGGCCCGAGCTCCTACGAGCAGTACTTC.

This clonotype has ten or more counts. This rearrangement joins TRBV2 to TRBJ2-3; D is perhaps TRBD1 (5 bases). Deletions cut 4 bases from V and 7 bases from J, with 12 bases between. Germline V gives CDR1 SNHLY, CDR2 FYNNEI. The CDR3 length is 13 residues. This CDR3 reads CASSVGVGNTQYF. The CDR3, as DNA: TGTGCCAGCAGTGTAGGGGTCGGCAATACGCAGTATTTT. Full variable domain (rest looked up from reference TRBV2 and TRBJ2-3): EPEVTQTPSHQVTQMGQEVILRCVPISNHLYFYWYRQILGQKVEFLVSFYNNEISEKSEIFDDQFSVERPDGSNFTLKIRSTKLEDSAMYFCASSVGVGNTQYFGPGTRLTVL.

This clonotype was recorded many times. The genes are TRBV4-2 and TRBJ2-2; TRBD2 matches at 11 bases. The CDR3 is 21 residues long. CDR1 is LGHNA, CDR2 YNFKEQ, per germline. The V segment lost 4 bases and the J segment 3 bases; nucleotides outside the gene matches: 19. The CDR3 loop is CASSPMGLAGGYSRHTGELFF. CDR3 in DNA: TGTGCCAGCAGCCCCATGGGGCTAGCGGGGGGTTATTCAAGGCACACCGGGGAGCTGTTTTTT.